The rows below give T cell receptor beta chains drawn from one sample of a study of human T cells and chemical hapten exposure. MiXCR, run by TCRdb on the RACE reads, gives a single entry per CDR3 protein. Found here are some 350,000 distinct CDR3 sequences, around 6.9% of them singletons; the top ten hold 8% to 9%. This material consisted of whole blood, taken in connection with sensitization to the hapten diphenylcyclopropenone (DPC). All receptors derive from a woman aged 18-30 years with alopecia areata. Some clones in this sample may be carry-over from other donors' samples. Both conserved end residues are part of each CDR3. The D gene is left open where the match is weak. The size field is filled for only some rows; it gives once, few, many or a size class.

j_call clone_size v_call d_call cdr3_aa cdr3_nt
TRBJ2-3 many TRBV4-3 . CASSQLDTDTQYF TGCGCCAGCAGCCAACTAGACACAGATACGCAGTATTTT
TRBJ1-1 many TRBV7-9 . CASSLVQGSHTEAFF TGTGCCAGCAGCTTAGTACAGGGAAGTCACACTGAAGCTTTCTTT
TRBJ2-5 many TRBV29-1 TRBD1 CSVATGGFTQYF TGCAGCGTTGCGACAGGGGGTTTCACCCAGTACTTC
TRBJ2-3 few TRBV2 . CASRWDLAKYF TGTGCCAGCAGGTGGGACCTGGCCAAGTATTTT
TRBJ2-1 many TRBV11-2 TRBD2 CASSLVPGATTSGGTSSYNEQFF TGTGCCAGCAGCTTAGTTCCGGGAGCTACGACTAGCGGGGGTACGAGCTCCTACAATGAGCAGTTCTTC
TRBJ2-3 many TRBV6-2/TRBV6-3 . CASSPTSGATDTQYF TGTGCCAGCAGTCCGACGTCGGGGGCCACAGATACGCAGTATTTT
TRBJ2-3 . TRBV3-1 . CASSQESSWTRGTDTQYF TGTGCCAGCAGCCAAGAATCTTCGTGGACTCGCGGCACAGATACGCAGTATTTT
TRBJ2-3 few TRBV25-1 . CASSEGGTSSTDTQYF TGTGCCAGCAGTGAGGGAGGGACATCTTCCACAGATACGCAGTATTTT
TRBJ1-2 many TRBV28 . CASQTGSYGYTF TGTGCCAGCCAAACAGGGAGCTATGGCTACACCTTC
TRBJ1-4 . TRBV29-1 . CSVGETNEKLFF TGCAGCGTGGGTGAAACTAATGAAAAACTGTTTTTT
TRBJ1-2 . TRBV12-3/TRBV12-4 . CATSPGLYGYTF TGTGCCACCTCACCAGGACTTTATGGCTACACCTTC
TRBJ2-7 few TRBV5-1 TRBD1 CASQTGTGFYEQYF TGCGCCAGCCAAACGGGGACAGGGTTCTACGAGCAGTACTTC
TRBJ1-1 many TRBV6-5 . CASSYSKPWQGSTEAFF TGTGCCAGCAGTTACTCGAAACCCTGGCAGGGTTCCACTGAAGCTTTCTTT
TRBJ1-2 few TRBV12-3/TRBV12-4 TRBD1 CASSDRGLRYGYTF TGTGCCAGCAGCGACAGGGGGCTCCGCTATGGCTACACCTTC
TRBJ2-1 many TRBV3-1 TRBD1 CASSQEGTATYNEQFF TGTGCCAGCAGCCAAGAGGGGACAGCTACCTACAATGAGCAGTTCTTC